The 10 T cell receptor beta chains presented below share a single source sample, sequenced in a study of T-cell reconstitution after alpha-beta-depleted transplantation in children (TCRdb year 2016). The library came from PCR. For sequencing, an Illumina HiSeq 2500 was employed. TCR library preparation used molecular barcoding, with unique molecular identifiers applied to normalize quantification of the TCRbeta repertoire. TCRdb reran the public reads through fastp at Q25 and MiXCR, keeping productive beta chains. Entries are consolidated by CDR3 protein sequence, retaining the most common genes and DNA. Within this sample are 350,000 to 450,000 distinct CDR3 sequences, with about 14% of them counted one time only. Over 3.5% of the sample lies in the top ten. The sequences come from PBMCs, collected from the stem cell graft. The receptors here all came from a human donor who donated a stem cell graft to a child with Fanconi anemia.

This clonotype was counted between two and nine times. The chain links TRBV5-1 to TRBJ1-1; D ambiguous. The CDR3 loop spans 13 amino acids. V was cut by 2 bases and J by 4 bases, with 9 bases left in between. Germline lookup yields CDR1 SGHRS and CDR2 YFSETQ. CDR3 in DNA: TGCGCCAGCAGCTTTAAGGAGACCACTGAAGCTTTCTTT. Translation: CASSFKETTEAFF.

This clonotype has just a few counts. This rearrangement joins TRBV5-6 to TRBJ1-1; possibly TRBD1 for D (5 bases). The V end lost 3 bases, the J end lost 6 bases, and 15 bases lay between the germline ends. The CDR3 sequence is 14 residues long. Germline lookup yields CDR1 SGHDT and CDR2 YYEEEE. The CDR3 sequence is CASSSGPRSPEAFF. In DNA form, the CDR3 reads TGTGCCAGCAGCTCGGGACCGAGGTCCCCTGAAGCTTTCTTT.

The gene calls are TRBV13 and TRBJ2-5; D gene uncertain. Germline lookup yields CDR1 PRHDT and CDR2 FYEKMQ (reference sequence). V was pared by 6 bases and J by 0 bases, with 11 bases between. CDR3 size: 14 residues. The CDR3: CASSPGPHQETQYF. CDR3 bases: TGTGCCAGCAGTCCCGGGCCACACCAAGAGACCCAGTACTTC.

This clonotype has only a few counts. The gene calls are TRBV13 and TRBJ1-4, with no clear D. The CDR3 contains 13 residues. CDR1 is PRHDT and CDR2 is FYEKMQ in the germline V gene (reference sequence). V dropped 4 bases and J dropped 8 bases, with 11 bases sitting between them. CDR3 amino acids: CASSSRAQEKLFF. The CDR3 DNA sequence: TGTGCCAGCAGCTCCCGGGCCCAAGAAAAACTGTTTTTT.

This clonotype has a count of ten or more. This chain uses TRBV25-1 with TRBJ2-1; perhaps D is TRBD1 or TRBD2 (7 bases each). V lost 3 bases to trimming and J lost 7 bases, with 16 bases between them. This CDR3 region has 15 residues. Looked up from germline, CDR1 is MGHDK and CDR2 is SYGVNS. The CDR3 region is CASSEGRGLGNEQFF. CDR3 nucleotides: TGTGCCAGCAGTGAGGGGAGGGGGCTCGGTAATGAGCAGTTCTTC.

At least ten counts were recorded for this clonotype. CDR3 loop: CASSPQGSYEQYF. DNA for the CDR3: TGTGCCAGCAGTCCCCAGGGGTCCTACGAGCAGTACTTC. J is TRBJ2-7 and V is TRBV6-6; D perhaps matches TRBD1 (6 bases). The germline CDR1 and CDR2 sequences are MNHNY and SVGAGI (reference sequence). The CDR3 covers 13 residues. Trimming cost V 5 bases and J 1 base, with 9 bases left between them.

This clonotype turned up a few times. The rearrangement joins TRBV6-1 to TRBJ2-7; D remains ambiguous. CDR3 length: 13 amino acids. V lost 5 bases to trimming and J lost 3 bases, with 11 bases between them. Germline V gene lookup returns CDR1 MNHNS and CDR2 SASEGT. The CDR3 reads CASSRTANYEQYV. The CDR3 nucleotides read TGTGCCAGCAGTAGGACGGCTAACTACGAGCAGTACGTC.

The sample holds a few counts of this clonotype. The chain couples TRBV6-5 to TRBJ2-2; D is ambiguous. The CDR3 length is 12 residues. The ends were cut back, 6 bases at V and 2 bases at J, with 4 bases in the middle. Per germline, CDR1 MNHEY and CDR2 SVGAGI. The CDR3 region is CASRSNTGELFF. The CDR3 region has the DNA TGTGCCAGCAGATCCAACACCGGGGAGCTGTTTTTT.

The chain employs TRBV7-2 and TRBJ2-2; D gene uncertain. Germline V lookup: CDR1 SGHTA, CDR2 FQGNSA. V was pared by 0 bases and J by 8 bases, with 13 bases between. The CDR3 is made up of 15 amino acids. The CDR3: CASSLAGLALGELFF. The CDR3 nucleotides read TGTGCCAGCAGCTTAGCAGGGTTGGCATTAGGGGAGCTGTTTTTT.

This clonotype came up a few times. The rearrangement links TRBV20-1 to TRBJ1-1; perhaps TRBD1 as D (6 bases). Trimming took 1 base from V and 12 from J, leaving 12 bases between them. Germline values: CDR1 DFQATT, CDR2 SNEGSKA (reference sequence). This CDR3 has 11 amino acids. The CDR3 region is CSARGTVETFF. For the CDR3, the DNA is TGCAGTGCTAGAGGGACAGTTGAGACTTTCTTT.